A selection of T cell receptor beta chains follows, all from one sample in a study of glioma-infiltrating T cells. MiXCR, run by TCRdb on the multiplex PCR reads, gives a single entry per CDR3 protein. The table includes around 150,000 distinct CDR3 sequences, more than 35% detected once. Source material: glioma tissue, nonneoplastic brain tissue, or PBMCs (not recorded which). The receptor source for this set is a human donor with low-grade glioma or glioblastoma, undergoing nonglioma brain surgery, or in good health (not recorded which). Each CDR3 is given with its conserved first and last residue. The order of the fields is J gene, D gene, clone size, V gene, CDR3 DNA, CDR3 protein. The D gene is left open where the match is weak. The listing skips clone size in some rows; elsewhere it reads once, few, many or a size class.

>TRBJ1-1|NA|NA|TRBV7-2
TGTGCCAGCAGCTTAGCGGGGGTGAACACTGAAGCTTTCTTT
CASSLAGVNTEAFF
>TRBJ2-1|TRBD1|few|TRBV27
TGTGCCAGCAGGGGAGCCGGGACAGGGGACAATGAGCAGTTCTTC
CASRGAGTGDNEQFF
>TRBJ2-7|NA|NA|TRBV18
TGTGCCAGCTCAGAAGGGACACCCCAAGAGCAGTACTTC
CASSEGTPQEQYF
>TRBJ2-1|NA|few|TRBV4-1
TGCGCCAGCAGCCCCATCCACAGAACCAATGAGCAGTTCTTC
CASSPIHRTNEQFF
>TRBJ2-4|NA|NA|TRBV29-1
TGCAGCGTTGATCAGGGGTCCAAAAACATTCAGTACTTC
CSVDQGSKNIQYF
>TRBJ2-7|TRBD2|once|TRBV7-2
TGTGCCAGCAGCTTACAAGCGGGAGGTGGCGAGCAGTACTTC
CASSLQAGGGEQYF
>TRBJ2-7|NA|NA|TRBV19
TGTGCCAGTAGTCTGATGTACTCCTCCTACGAGCAGTACTTC
CASSLMYSSYEQYF
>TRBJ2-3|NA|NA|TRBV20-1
TGCAGTGCTTGGGACCTAGAGGGGTCAGATACGCAGTATTTT
CSAWDLEGSDTQYF
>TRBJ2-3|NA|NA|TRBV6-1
TGTGCCAGCAGTGAAACGACTCGGGATACGCAGTATTTT
CASSETTRDTQYF
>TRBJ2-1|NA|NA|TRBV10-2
TGCGCCAGCGGGGAAAGGGGACCGAATGAGCAGTTCTTC
CASGERGPNEQFF
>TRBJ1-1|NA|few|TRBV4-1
TGCGCCAGCAGCCAGAGGCTGGGGACGAACACTGAAGCTTTCTTT
CASSQRLGTNTEAFF
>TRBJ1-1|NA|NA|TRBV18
TGTGCCAGCTCACCTGGAAACCTAAACACTGAAGCTTTCTTT
CASSPGNLNTEAFF
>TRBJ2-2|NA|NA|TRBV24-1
TGTGCCACCAGTGAAGTTGGAGTCACCGGGGAGCTGTTTTTT
CATSEVGVTGELFF
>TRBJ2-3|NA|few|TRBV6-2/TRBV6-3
TGTGCCAGCAGCCCCGCCGGTACGCAGTATTTT
CASSPAGTQYF
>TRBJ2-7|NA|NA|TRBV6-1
TGTGCCAGCAGTCCGACAGATTTTTACGAGCAGTACTTC
CASSPTDFYEQYF
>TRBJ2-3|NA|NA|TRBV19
TGTGCCAGTAGTATAAATTGGGGCACAGATACGCAGTATTTT
CASSINWGTDTQYF
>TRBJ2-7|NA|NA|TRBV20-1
TGCAGTGCTAACAGAATCGGGATTGAGATCTACGAGCAGTACTTC
CSANRIGIEIYEQYF
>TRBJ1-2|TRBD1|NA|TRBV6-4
TGTGCCAGCAGTGACAGGGACAGCGCCCCCCGCACCTTC
CASSDRDSAPRTF
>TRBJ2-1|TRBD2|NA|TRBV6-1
TGTGCCAGCAGTATCCTAGGGACTAGCGGGGGTCCAGGGTACAATGAGCAGTTCTTC
CASSILGTSGGPGYNEQFF
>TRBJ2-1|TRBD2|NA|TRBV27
TGTGCCAGCAGTTTACCTGGCGGGAGCTCCTACAATGAGCAGTTCTTC
CASSLPGGSSYNEQFF
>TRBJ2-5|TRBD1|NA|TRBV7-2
TGTGCCAGCAGCTTAACCCTGGACAGGGTTGAGACCCAGTACTTC
CASSLTLDRVETQYF
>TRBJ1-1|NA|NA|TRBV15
TGTGCCACCAGCAGAGATGACCGGGGTAATGCTTTCTTT
CATSRDDRGNAFF
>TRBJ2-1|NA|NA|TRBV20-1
TGCAGTGCTAGCCCTTTTGGGGCACCCTACAATGAGCAGTTCTTC
CSASPFGAPYNEQFF
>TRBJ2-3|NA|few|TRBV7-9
TGTGCCAGCAGCTTAGCGGACGATACGCAGTATTTT
CASSLADDTQYF
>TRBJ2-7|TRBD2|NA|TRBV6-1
TGTGCCAGCAGCGCAAGGTTCGGGGGGTTTACCTACGAGCAGTACTTC
CASSARFGGFTYEQYF
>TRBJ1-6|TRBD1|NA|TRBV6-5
TGTGCCAGCAGTTCCGGGACAGCTTGGGGTTCACCCCTCCACTTT
CASSSGTAWGSPLHF
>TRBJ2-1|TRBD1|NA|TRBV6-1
TGTGCCAGCAGGTCCGACAGGGTGAATGAGCAGTTCTTC
CASRSDRVNEQFF
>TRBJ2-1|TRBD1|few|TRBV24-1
TGTGCCACCAGTGACGTAAGAGGACAGGGCTCCTACAATGAGCAGTTCTTC
CATSDVRGQGSYNEQFF
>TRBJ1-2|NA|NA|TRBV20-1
TGCAGTGCTAGAGGGACCGCTAACTATGGCTACACCTTC
CSARGTANYGYTF
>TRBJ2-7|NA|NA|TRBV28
TGTGCCAGCAGCTCCCGGGCCCCAGTATCCGAGCAGTACTTC
CASSSRAPVSEQYF
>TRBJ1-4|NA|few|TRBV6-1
TGTGCCAGCAGTGAAAGCCCGCCGGGGGGTGCAACTAATGAAAAACTGTTTTTT
CASSESPPGGATNEKLFF
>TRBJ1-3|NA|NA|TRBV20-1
TGCAGCCTTCTAGCAAGTGGAAACACCATATATTTT
CSLLASGNTIYF
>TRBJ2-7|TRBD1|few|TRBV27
TGTGCCAGCAGTTTATCGTCAGGGGGTGGTTCCTACGAGCAGTACTTC
CASSLSSGGGSYEQYF
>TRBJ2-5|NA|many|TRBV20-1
TGCAGTGCTAGAGAACCCGGGTTACGAGAGACCCAGTACTTC
CSAREPGLRETQYF
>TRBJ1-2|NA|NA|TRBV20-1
TGCAGTGCTAGGGGCTTAGATGAGGGAAGCTATGGCTACACCTTC
CSARGLDEGSYGYTF
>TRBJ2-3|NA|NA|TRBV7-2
TGTGCCAGCAGCTTAATTAGTACCCGCGATACGCAGTATTTT
CASSLISTRDTQYF
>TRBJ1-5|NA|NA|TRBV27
TGTGCCAGCAGTTTTGCGGGGGGGAATCAGCCCCAGCATTTT
CASSFAGGNQPQHF
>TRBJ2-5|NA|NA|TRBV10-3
TGTGCCATCAGTGAGCCCAGGGCCAGAGAGACCCAGTACTTC
CAISEPRARETQYF
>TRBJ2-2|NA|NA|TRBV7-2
TGTGCCACTCACAGGGGGGGCAACACCGGGGAGCTGTTTTTT
CATHRGGNTGELFF
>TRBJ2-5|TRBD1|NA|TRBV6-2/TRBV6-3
TGTGCCAGCTCCCGCGAAGGGGGCGAGACCCAGTACTTC
CASSREGGETQYF
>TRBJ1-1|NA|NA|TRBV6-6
TGTGCCAGCAGTTACGGTACAGGCAGTGAAGCTTTCTTT
CASSYGTGSEAFF
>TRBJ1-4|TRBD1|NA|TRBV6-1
TGTGCCAGCAGGGGACAGGCAAGCGGAAAGCTGTTTTTT
CASRGQASGKLFF
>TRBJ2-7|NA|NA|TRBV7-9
TGTGCCAGCAGCTTAGGGGACGGTACCTCCGAGCAGTACTTC
CASSLGDGTSEQYF
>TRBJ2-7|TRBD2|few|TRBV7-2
TGTGCCAGCAGCTTAGGACCTAGCGGGCCCTACGAGCAGTACTTC
CASSLGPSGPYEQYF
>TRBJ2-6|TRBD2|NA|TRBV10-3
TGTGCCATCAGTCTAGCGGGCCAGAGCTCTGGGGCCAACGTCCTGACTTTC
CAISLAGQSSGANVLTF
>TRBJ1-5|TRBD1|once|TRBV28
TGTGCCAGCAGTTTTCGTTTATGGACAGGCCTTAGCAATCAGCCCCAGCATTTT
CASSFRLWTGLSNQPQHF
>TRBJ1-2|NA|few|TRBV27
TGTGCCAGCAGCGAACAGGAGAACTATGGCTACACCTTC
CASSEQENYGYTF